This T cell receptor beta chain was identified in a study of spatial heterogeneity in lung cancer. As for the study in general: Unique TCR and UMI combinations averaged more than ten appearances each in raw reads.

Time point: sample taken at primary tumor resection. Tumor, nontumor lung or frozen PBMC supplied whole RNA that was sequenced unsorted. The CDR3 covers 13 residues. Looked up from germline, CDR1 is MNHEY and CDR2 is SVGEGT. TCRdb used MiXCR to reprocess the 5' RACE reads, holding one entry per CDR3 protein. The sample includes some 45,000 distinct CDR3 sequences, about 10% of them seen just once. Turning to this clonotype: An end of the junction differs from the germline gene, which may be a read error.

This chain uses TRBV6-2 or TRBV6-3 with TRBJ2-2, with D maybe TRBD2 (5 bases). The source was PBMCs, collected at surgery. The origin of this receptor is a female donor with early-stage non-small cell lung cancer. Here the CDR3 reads CDSREGLTGELFF. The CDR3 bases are TGTGACAGCCGGGAAGGCCTGACAGGGGAGCTGTTTTTT.